One sample yielded the 11 T cell receptor beta chains listed below, sequenced in a study of blood T cell repertoires in COVID-19 (TCRdb year 2020). Library prep was done by the immunoSEQ multiplex PCR assay. TCRdb carries this immuneACCESS record with in-frame sequences only. Its versions omit some clonotypes, under half of them owing to an unresolved V gene in the studies checked, with the rest unexplained. This sample is represented by 350,000 to 450,000 clones; 80% to 90% of them were singletons. 7.1% of the sample goes to the ten largest clones. The specimen was peripheral blood. Receptors were obtained from a woman aged 55-70 years with COVID-19, enrolled during active disease.

V is TRBV7-9 and J is TRBJ1-2; TRBD1 agrees at 9 bases. The CDR3 totals 15 residues. Unmatched junction bases numbered 4, after V lost 1 base and J lost 4 bases. Germline loops: CDR1 SEHNR, CDR2 FQNEAQ (reference sequence). In nucleotides, the CDR3 is TGTGCCAGCAGCTTAGGTACAGGGGGCAGCTATGGCTACACCTTC. Encoded protein: CASSLGTGGSYGYTF.

V usage is TRBV4-3 and J usage is TRBJ1-2; maybe TRBD1 (5 bases). Looked up from germline, CDR1 is LGHNA and CDR2 is YSLEER. V gave up 1 base and J gave up 4 bases, with 13 bases separating them. This CDR3 is 15 amino acids long. The CDR3 reads CASSQVYQGGYGYTF. CDR3 DNA: TGCGCCAGCAGCCAAGTCTATCAGGGCGGCTATGGCTACACCTTC.

V usage is TRBV6-5 and J usage is TRBJ1-4; no reliable D call. The CDR3 covers 14 residues. Germline V gene data show CDR1 as MNHEY and CDR2 as SVGAGI. Trimming stripped 5 bases from V and 7 bases from J, with 14 bases between. Written as DNA, the CDR3 is TGTGCCAGCAGTATGAGGGATATCGGTGAAAAACTGTTTTTT. Its translation: CASSMRDIGEKLFF.

The rearrangement joins TRBV7-9 to TRBJ2-7; TRBD1 is a possible D gene (6 bases). V was clipped by 1 base and J by 3 bases, with 7 bases between them. The CDR3 spans 13 residues. The germline V gene encodes CDR1 SEHNR and CDR2 FQNEAQ (reference sequence). The CDR3 here is CASSLEGGYEQYF. Written as DNA, the CDR3 is TGTGCCAGCAGCTTAGAAGGGGGCTACGAGCAGTACTTC.

The rearrangement uses TRBV5-1 and TRBJ1-2, with D unclear. Trimming removed 2 bases from V and 8 bases from J, with 13 bases in between. The CDR3 has 13 amino acids. Germline lookup yields CDR1 SGHRS and CDR2 YFSETQ. The CDR3: CASSFLPRGGYTF. In DNA, the CDR3 is TGCGCCAGCAGCTTCCTACCGCGGGGAGGCTACACCTTC.

The CDR3 DNA is TGCAGCGCCGCGGGGACTAGCGGGGGGGCAGATACGCAGTATTTT. This encodes CSAAGTSGGADTQYF. The genes are TRBV29-1 and TRBJ2-3; 16 nucleotides match TRBD2. Per the germline V gene, CDR1 is SQVTM and CDR2 is ANQGSEA. The CDR3 runs to 15 residues. V trimming: 7 bases; J trimming: 4 bases; junction bases outside the gene matches: 5.

With regard to this clone: The same CDR3 is also encoded by other DNA sequences in this sample. The CDR3 DNA sequence: TGTGCCAGCAGTTCACAGGGTGGCACTGAAGCTTTCTTT. Protein sequence: CASSSQGGTEAFF. The chain joins TRBV12-3 or TRBV12-4 to TRBJ1-1, with a weak D call TRBD1 (6 bases). The CDR3 loop spans 13 amino acids. V lost 4 bases and J 4 bases, leaving 10 bases between the germline ends.

The chain employs TRBV2 and TRBJ2-3, with 8 bases that match TRBD1. This CDR3 comprises 15 residues. Germline assignment: CDR1 SNHLY and CDR2 FYNNEI. After removal of 6 bases from V and 3 bases from J, the junction contained 8 bases not matched to a gene. The CDR3 loop reads CASSQTGGRTDTQYF. CDR3 coding DNA: TGTGCCAGCAGCCAAACAGGGGGACGAACAGATACGCAGTATTTT.

The rearrangement links TRBV29-1 to TRBJ1-2; 7 positions agree with TRBD1. This CDR3 is built from 13 residues. Germline-derived CDR1 and CDR2 are SQVTM and ANQGSEA. J was trimmed by 5 bases and V by 7 bases; bases with no gene match: 10. The CDR3 DNA follows: TGCAGCGCACTGCGGGACAGAGAGTATGGCTACACCTTC. Translating it yields CSALRDREYGYTF.

The V call is TRBV11-3, the J call TRBJ1-6, with D perhaps TRBD1 (6 bases). Germline CDR1 reads SGHNT; CDR2 reads YENEEA. Trimming took off 0 bases at V and 6 bases at J, with 15 bases between the two ends. The CDR3 is 17 residues long. As DNA, the CDR3 is TGTGCCAGCAGCTTAGATTCGGTGGACAGCTTTAATTCACCCCTCCACTTT. It yields the protein CASSLDSVDSFNSPLHF.

The V call is TRBV19, the J call TRBJ2-5; maybe TRBD2 (6 bases). V dropped 3 bases and J dropped 5 bases, with 16 bases sitting between them. This CDR3 comprises 15 residues. Looked up from germline, CDR1 is LNHDA and CDR2 is SQIVND (reference sequence). CDR3 bases: TGTGCCAGTAGTATGGGACGCCCTCGGGGGGAGACCCAGTACTTC. Amino acids: CASSMGRPRGETQYF. Variable domain in full (rest from reference TRBV19 and TRBJ2-5): DGGITQSPKYLFRKEGQNVTLSCEQNLNHDAMYWYRQDPGQGLRLIYYSQIVNDFQKGDIAEGYSVSREKKESFPLTVTSAQKNPTAFYLCASSMGRPRGETQYFGPGTRLLVL.